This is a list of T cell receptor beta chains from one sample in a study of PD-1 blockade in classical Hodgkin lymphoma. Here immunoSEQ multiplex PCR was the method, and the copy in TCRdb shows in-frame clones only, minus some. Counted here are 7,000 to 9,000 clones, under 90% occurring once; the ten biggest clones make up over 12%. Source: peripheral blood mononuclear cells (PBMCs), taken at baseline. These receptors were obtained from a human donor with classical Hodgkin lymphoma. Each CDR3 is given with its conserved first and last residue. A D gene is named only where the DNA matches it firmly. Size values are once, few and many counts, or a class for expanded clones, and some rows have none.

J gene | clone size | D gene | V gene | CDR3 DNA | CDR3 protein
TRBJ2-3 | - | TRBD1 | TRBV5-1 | TGCGCCAGCAGCTTGACAGGGGGGAGCACAGATACGCAGTATTTT | CASSLTGGSTDTQYF
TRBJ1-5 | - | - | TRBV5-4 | TGTGCCAGCAGCTTGGATCCCAATCAGTCCCAGCATTTT | CASSLDPNQSQHF
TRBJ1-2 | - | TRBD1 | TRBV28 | TGTGCCAGCAGTTCGGACAGGGACCCTTCCTCCTATGGCTACACCTTC | CASSSDRDPSSYGYTF
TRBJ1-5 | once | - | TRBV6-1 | TGTGCCAGCAGTGGGCCTTACCTAGGTCAGCCCCAGCATTTT | CASSGPYLGQPQHF
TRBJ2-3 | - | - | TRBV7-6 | TGTGCCAGCGGCTCAGCAAGGGGCGTCACAGATACGCAGTATTTT | CASGSARGVTDTQYF
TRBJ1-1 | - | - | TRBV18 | TGTGCCAGCTCACCACCGGGCGGACCGTCGGGAACTGAAGCTTTCTTT | CASSPPGGPSGTEAFF
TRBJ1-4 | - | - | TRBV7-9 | TGTGCCAGCAGCGGGCCGACGGACGGAAATGAAAAACTGTTTTTT | CASSGPTDGNEKLFF
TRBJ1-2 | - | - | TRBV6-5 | TGTGCCAGCAGCCTCGACAGCAACTATGGCTACACCTTC | CASSLDSNYGYTF
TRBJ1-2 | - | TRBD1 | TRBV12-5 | TGTGCTAGTGGTCCTCCGACAGGGGGCATCTATGGCTACACCTTC | CASGPPTGGIYGYTF
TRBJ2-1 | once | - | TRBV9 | TGTGCCAGCAGCGTGAAAACGGGACTCCTAAGGGATGAGCAGTTCTTC | CASSVKTGLLRDEQFF
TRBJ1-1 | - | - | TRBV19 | TGTGCCAGTAGACCCGGGGGGCCTGGGAACACTGAAGCTTTCTTT | CASRPGGPGNTEAFF
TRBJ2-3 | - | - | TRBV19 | TGTGCCAGTAGTATTGGGATAACAGATACGCAGTATTTT | CASSIGITDTQYF
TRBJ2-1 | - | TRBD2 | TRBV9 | TGTGCCAGCAGCCCCCGGAGACTAGCATGGCAGTTCTTC | CASSPRRLAWQFF
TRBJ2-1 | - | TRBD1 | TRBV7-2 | TGTGCCAGCAGCTTAGGGACAGGGGGTTTTAATGAGCAGTTCTTC | CASSLGTGGFNEQFF
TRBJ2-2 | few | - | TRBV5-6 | TGTGCCAGCAGCTTGGGGGGACCCGGGGAGCTGTTTTTT | CASSLGGPGELFF